The clone carrying this TCR beta chain was picked up many times. What it recognizes is unknown. Disease lasting under 3 months, a NOSPECS grade of at least 4, and a Clinical Activity Score of at least 3 were features of the ophthalmopathy patients. Germline CDR1 reads GTSNPN; CDR2 reads SVGIG (reference sequence). Trimming cost V 2 bases and J 2 bases; bases outside gene matches: 4. This CDR3 comprises 14 residues. This sample was taken from a study of T cells in Graves' hyperthyroidism and ophthalmopathy. Study findings and constraints: Most thyroid clonotypes with frequency above 0.001 were detected in blood.

The source material, RNA transcripts, was used to amplify TCR beta CDR3 regions. A set of HTBI primers served as the primers for a first-round RT-PCR of the TCR CDR3. One entry per CDR3 protein results from TCRdb running MiXCR on the multiplex PCR reads. The data hold 220,000 or so distinct CDR3 sequences, with over 15% observed a single time. What was sequenced was blood. This rearrangement joins TRBV30 to TRBJ2-7, with TRBD2 identical over 9 bases. This receptor was taken from a young woman with Graves' ophthalmopathy. The CDR3 nucleotides are TGTGCCTGGAGTCTCCTAGCGGGACCCTACGAGCAGTACTTC. It yields the protein CAWSLLAGPYEQYF. Complete variable domain (other parts from reference TRBV30 and TRBJ2-7): SQTIHQWPATLVQPVGSPLSLECTVEGTSNPNLYWYRQAAGRGLQLLFYSVGIGQISSEVPQNLSASRPQDRQFILSSKKLLLSDSGFYLCAWSLLAGPYEQYFGPGTRLTVT.